This is a list of T cell receptor beta chains from one sample in a study of beta chain features in type 1 diabetes. Generated by immunoSEQ multiplex PCR, the TCRdb table keeps only in-frame clones and is missing some. The table includes 300,000 to 400,000 clones, over 9% detected once. The sample consisted of central memory CD4+ T cells from blood. Every receptor here comes from a young man with type 1 diabetes. Both conserved end residues are part of each CDR3. Each record gives: V gene, CDR3 protein.

TRBV15 CATTGTGGWDQPQHF
TRBV4-1 CASSRTGTARYEQYF
TRBV5-1 CASSPAGTSGTSSYNEQFF
TRBV9 CASSVTGGPPETQYF
TRBV5-1 CASSDTYEQYF
TRBV10-3 CASCTSLSYEQYF
TRBV27 CASSRRTGVYEQYF
TRBV10-3 CATGRGAQAYGYTF
TRBV4-2 CASSPVSVADTQYF
TRBV28 CASSFGQYQPQHF
TRBV7-8 CASSTHPGADTQYF